The clone carrying this TCR beta chain was counted only a few times. This sample is drawn from a study of OX40 agonist ivuxolimab in advanced cancers. TCRdb keeps only in-frame clones here, not all; method: immunoSEQ multiplex PCR. Altogether over 60,000 clones are present, 80% to 85% being singletons, with the ten largest covering roughly 2.1%. The germline V gene has CDR1 SGHDT and CDR2 YYEEEE. There are 15 residues in the CDR3. V dropped 2 bases and J dropped 3; count of bases not matched to a gene: 5. The starting material was CD4+ or CD8+ T cells sorted from blood, obtained in a trial of the OX40 agonist ivuxolimab. The sequence came from an adult with an advanced solid tumor such as melanoma, head and neck, liver or kidney cancer. The gene calls are TRBV5-6 and TRBJ2-7; 10 bases line up with TRBD2. This CDR3 reads CASSFRLAGYYEQYF. CDR3 in DNA: TGTGCCAGCAGCTTTCGACTAGCGGGTTACTACGAGCAGTACTTC. Using reference TRBV5-6 and TRBJ2-7 for the parts outside the CDR3, the full variable domain is DAGVTQSPTHLIKTRGQQVTLRCSPKSGHDTVSWYQQALGQGPQFIFQYYEEEERQRGNFPDRFSGHQFPNYSSELNVNALLLGDSALYLCASSFRLAGYYEQYFGPGTRLTVT.